These 25 T cell receptor beta chains were sequenced from one sample in a study of blood T cells in healthy people across ages. Then a second PCR, running about 6 to 12 cycles, was carried out with a sample-barcoded 5' primer and a J-beta primer mix. TCRdb passed the 5' RACE reads through MiXCR, listing each CDR3 protein once. This table has 1,800,000 or so distinct CDR3 sequences, 39% appearing once. Sequenced sample: blood. The receptors come from a human donor in good health.

This chain joins TRBV20-1 and TRBJ2-7; 7 bases are a match to TRBD2. The CDR3 consists of 15 residues. Germline V CDR1 and CDR2: DFQATT, SNEGSKA (reference sequence). Unmatched junction bases numbered 11, after V lost 3 bases and J lost 3 bases. CDR3 nucleotide sequence: TGCAGTGCTAGGGCTGTGGGGGGAGGGCGCTACGAGCAGTACTTC. Its protein product is CSARAVGGGRYEQYF.

This clonotype was recorded at least ten times. The CDR3 nucleotides read TGCGCCAGCAGCTTGGAGGGGCAAGAGACCCAGTACTTC. This encodes CASSLEGQETQYF. The rearrangement joins TRBV5-1 to TRBJ2-5; D perhaps matches TRBD1 (5 bases). From germline, CDR1 is SGHRS and CDR2 YFSETQ. The CDR3 is made up of 13 amino acids. Trimming left V 0 bases short and J 2 bases short, with 5 bases between.

The chain links TRBV18 to TRBJ2-5; D tentatively fits TRBD1 or TRBD2 (7 bases each). Germline values: CDR1 KGHSH, CDR2 LQKENI. The CDR3 covers 16 residues. With 3 bases removed from V and 0 bases from J, the gap between germline ends came to 14 bases. The CDR3 loop reads CASSPKRGQNQETQYF. The CDR3 coding sequence is TGTGCCAGCTCACCGAAGCGGGGACAGAACCAAGAGACCCAGTACTTC.

The rearrangement links TRBV15 to TRBJ1-2, with TRBD1 identical over 10 bases. The CDR3 length is 14 residues. V lost 3 bases to trimming and J lost 7 bases; unmatched junction nucleotides: 5. Germline CDR1 LNHNV, CDR2 YYDKDF (reference sequence). CDR3 in DNA: TGTGCCACCAGCAGGAACCGGGACAGGGGTGGCTACACCTTC. It is translated as CATSRNRDRGGYTF.

In DNA, the CDR3 is TGCGCCAGCAGTGACGAGGCTGTAGTGGCCAAAAACATTCAGTACTTC. This translates into CASSDEAVVAKNIQYF. This chain uses TRBV10-2 with TRBJ2-4; D call uncertain. Per germline, CDR1 WSHSY and CDR2 SAAADI. Trimming left V 3 bases short and J 1 base short, with 13 bases between. There are 16 residues in the CDR3.

With respect to this clonotype: This sequence may be a read error, since a much larger clone differs from it by one base. The chain employs TRBV7-2 and TRBJ1-2; TRBD1 is a possible D gene (6 bases). Germline V gene lookup returns CDR1 SGHTA and CDR2 FQGNSA. This CDR3 is 14 amino acids long. V lost 3 bases and J lost 4, with 12 bases in between. The CDR3 nucleotides read TGTGCCAGCAGCTTTCGGGAACAGGGCTATGGCTACACCTTC. Translated, it gives CASSFREQGYGYTF. Using reference TRBV7-2 and TRBJ1-2 for the parts outside the CDR3, the full variable domain is GAGVSQSPSNKVTEKGKDVELRCDPISGHTALYWYRQSLGQGLEFLIYFQGNSAPDKSGLPSDRFSAERTGGSVSTLTIQRTQQEDSAVYLCASSFREQGYGYTFGSGTRLTVV.

The rearrangement uses TRBV24-1 and TRBJ1-1; 7 nucleotides line up with TRBD1. The J segment lost 2 bases and the V segment lost 12 bases, leaving 5 bases of the junction unmatched. This CDR3 contains 12 residues. Germline V lookup: CDR1 KGHDR, CDR2 SFDVKD. The CDR3 spells CASQGPNTEAFF. In DNA, the CDR3 is TGTGCCTCACAGGGGCCTAACACTGAAGCTTTCTTT.

As for this clonotype: Mismatch with germline at one junction end may stem from a read error. J is TRBJ2-4 and V is TRBV12-3 or TRBV12-4, with 7 nucleotides matching TRBD2. The end of the DNA aligns better with TRBJ2-7, so the J call may be wrong. This CDR3 comprises 13 residues. This chain's CDR3 is CAGSYARGNEQYF. The CDR3 nucleotides are TGTGCCGGCAGTTATGCGCGGGGGAACGAGCAGTACTTC.

The chain carries TRBV28 and TRBJ2-1, with a tentative D call TRBD2 (6 bases). The CDR3 has 17 residues. Germline CDR1 and CDR2: MDHEN and SYDVKM. With 3 bases removed from V and 0 bases from J, the gap between germline ends came to 15 bases. CDR3 protein: CASSFTPGGGSYNEQFF. The CDR3 DNA reads TGTGCCAGCAGTTTTACCCCCGGGGGAGGCTCCTACAATGAGCAGTTCTTC.

The chain uses TRBV7-2 and TRBJ2-2; D not resolved. CDR3 length: 12 amino acids. The germline CDR1 and CDR2 sequences are SGHTA and FQGNSA. Trimming cost V 6 bases and J 5 bases, with 7 bases left between them. The CDR3 protein is CASRRRTGELFF. DNA for the CDR3: TGTGCCAGCAGGCGTAGAACCGGGGAGCTGTTTTTT.

The rearrangement uses TRBV6-5 and TRBJ2-3; 8 bases fit TRBD1. V was clipped by 6 bases and J by 5 bases; unmatched bases: 13. CDR1 is MNHEY, CDR2 SVGAGI, per germline. The length of the CDR3 is 16 residues. The CDR3 protein is CASRGRGGTGGDTQYF. CDR3 coding DNA: TGTGCCAGCAGAGGTCGTGGGGGAACAGGGGGAGATACGCAGTATTTT.

The chain joins TRBV5-1 to TRBJ2-7; D might be TRBD1 (6 bases). The J call is uncertain, as TRBJ2-5 better fits the DNA end. Germline CDR1 SGHRS, CDR2 YFSETQ. This CDR3 comprises 14 residues. CDR3 sequence (DNA): TGCGCCAGCAGCCCTGAGACAGGCAAAGAGACCCAGTACTTC. Amino acid sequence: CASSPETGKETQYF.

The chain employs TRBV20-1 and TRBJ1-2; D is uncertain. The CDR3 loop spans 13 amino acids. Trimming removed 2 bases at V and 0 bases at J, with 7 bases between. The V gene's germline CDR1 is DFQATT and CDR2 SNEGSKA (reference sequence). CDR3 nucleotide sequence: TGCAGTGCTAGACACACCACTAACTATGGCTACACCTTC. Translated, it gives CSARHTTNYGYTF.

The chain uses TRBV5-5 and TRBJ1-6; D might be TRBD1 (5 bases). V lost 0 bases to trimming and J lost 9 bases, with 10 bases between them. The germline V gene encodes CDR1 SGHKS and CDR2 YYEKEE (reference sequence). This CDR3 has 14 amino acids. For the CDR3, the DNA is TGTGCCAGCAGCTTGGGGCGGGACGTTTCACCCCTCCACTTT. Translating gives CASSLGRDVSPLHF.

A word on this clonotype: At one boundary the junction diverges from the germline segment, which might be a read error. The J gene is TRBJ2-3, the V gene TRBV12-3 or TRBV12-4; D not certain. The CDR3 loop spans 13 amino acids. This CDR3 is CAGSLFVGDTQYF. The CDR3 DNA reads TGTGCCGGCAGTTTATTCGTAGGAGATACGCAGTATTTT.

The chain carries TRBV6-2 or TRBV6-3 and TRBJ1-5; possibly TRBD1 for D (6 bases). Trimming pared 0 bases from V and 1 base from J, leaving 13 bases between. Germline assignment: CDR1 MNHEY and CDR2 SVGEGT. The CDR3 is made up of 17 amino acids. CDR3 nucleotides: TGTGCCAGCAGTTACTCGAGAGGGGGGTCCAGCAATCAGCCCCAGCATTTT. Residues: CASSYSRGGSSNQPQHF.

The chain couples TRBV3-1 to TRBJ2-1; 7 positions agree with TRBD1. Germline V gene lookup returns CDR1 LGHDT and CDR2 YNNKEL (reference sequence). V lost 4 bases and J lost 14; bases outside the gene matches: 11. The CDR3 has 13 amino acids. CDR3: CASSPVTGTQKFF. In DNA, the CDR3 is TGTGCCAGCAGCCCAGTGACAGGGACACAGAAGTTCTTC.

V gene TRBV7-3 combines with J gene TRBJ2-1; D uncertain. Trimming took off 0 bases at V and 8 bases at J, with 17 bases between the two ends. CDR1 SGHTA and CDR2 FQGTGA come from the germline V gene. CDR3 size: 16 residues. The CDR3 reads CASSLTYGFTADEQFF. DNA of the CDR3: TGTGCCAGCAGCTTAACGTATGGCTTTACGGCCGATGAGCAGTTCTTC.

This clonotype was seen only a few times. The chain links TRBV4-2 to TRBJ2-1; tentatively, D is TRBD1 or TRBD2 (7 bases each). The CDR3 is made up of 14 amino acids. Trimming cost V 1 base and J 7 bases, with 11 bases left between them. The germline CDR1 and CDR2 sequences are LGHNA and YNFKEQ. The CDR3 sequence: CASSQGQGGNEQFF. DNA of the CDR3: TGTGCCAGCAGCCAAGGTCAGGGGGGGAATGAGCAGTTCTTC.

This clonotype appeared once. The chain recombines TRBV2 with TRBJ1-2; D not resolved. Trimming removed 7 bases from V and 8 bases from J, with 23 bases in between. CDR3 length: 15 amino acids. Looked up from germline, CDR1 is SNHLY and CDR2 is FYNNEI. CDR3 sequence (DNA): TGTGCCAGCAATGAGGCGCCTGAGGCGGTAGGAGGCTACACCTTC. It yields the protein CASNEAPEAVGGYTF.

V gene TRBV20-1 combines with J gene TRBJ2-1, with 7 bases that match TRBD1. Germline V gene lookup returns CDR1 DFQATT and CDR2 SNEGSKA (reference sequence). V dropped 4 bases and J dropped 2; count of bases not matched to a gene: 8. This CDR3 is 15 amino acids long. The CDR3 DNA is TGCAGTGCTACCTCTACAGGGGAAACCTACAATGAGCAGTTCTTC. Its protein product is CSATSTGETYNEQFF.

The chain recombines TRBV7-9 with TRBJ2-1, with D unresolved. CDR1 is SEHNR, CDR2 FQNEAQ, per germline (reference sequence). The CDR3 runs to 16 residues. V dropped 4 bases and J dropped 8 bases, with 21 bases sitting between them. The CDR3 region has the DNA TGTGCCAGCAGCTCCCTGACATGGACGGCGTACGATGAGCAGTTCTTC. Translated, it gives CASSSLTWTAYDEQFF.

V usage is TRBV7-9 and J usage is TRBJ2-7; 9 bases align to TRBD1. V trimming: 4 bases; J trimming: 2 bases; junction bases outside the gene matches: 12. The CDR3 covers 17 residues. The germline gives CDR1 SEHNR, CDR2 FQNEAQ (reference sequence). This CDR3 is CASSSTGDRVNPYEQYF. As DNA, the CDR3 is TGTGCCAGCAGCTCGACGGGGGACAGGGTTAACCCCTACGAGCAGTACTTC.

The rearrangement uses TRBV7-8 and TRBJ2-7; TRBD1 aligns across 9 bases. Germline V gene lookup returns CDR1 SGHVS and CDR2 FQNEAQ. The V segment lost 2 bases and the J segment 1 base; nucleotides outside the gene matches: 6. The CDR3 consists of 16 residues. CDR3 sequence reads: CASSLPGQGYSYEQYF. The CDR3 DNA follows: TGTGCCAGCAGCTTACCGGGACAGGGTTATTCCTACGAGCAGTACTTC.

This clonotype was found once. The conserved final phenylalanine or tryptophan is absent from the CDR3, which likely points to a read error. The chain has TRBV29-1 and TRBJ2-4, with a tentative D call TRBD1 (6 bases). The CDR3 runs 13 residues. V was cut by 6 bases and J by 2 bases, with 11 bases left in between. Germline V gene lookup returns CDR1 SQVTM and CDR2 ANQGSEA. The CDR3 DNA reads as TGCAGCGTCCCTACAGGGACCAAAAACATTCAGTACTAC. Protein: CSVPTGTKNIQYY.